This T cell receptor beta chain was obtained from a study of T cells in Graves' hyperthyroidism and ophthalmopathy. Study overall: Peripheral blood was taken when the disease was first diagnosed, before any treatment began. Findings and caveats of the study: Prediction of ophthalmopathy progression came a median approximately 6.6 months pre-onset.

Germline loops: CDR1 LGHDT, CDR2 YNNKEL (reference sequence). CDR3 length: 14 amino acids. With 1 base clipped from V and 7 bases from J, the junction kept 3 bases outside the gene matches. About this clonotype itself: Its target is not known.

Amplification targeted TCR beta CDR3 regions from RNA transcripts. Primed by the HTBI set, a first-round RT-PCR was run on the TCR CDR3. MiXCR, applied by TCRdb to the multiplex PCR reads, yields one record per CDR3 protein. The repertoire consists of about 400,000 distinct CDR3 sequences, with about 15% occurring once and the leading ten covering around a third. V gene TRBV3-1 combines with J gene TRBJ1-1; 10 bases map to TRBD1. This receptor was obtained from a woman aged 30 to 39 with Graves' hyperthyroidism. The sequenced sample consisted of blood. CDR3 DNA sequence: TGTGCCAGCAGCCAAGGACAGGGGGCTTTTGAAGCTTTCTTT. Amino acids: CASSQGQGAFEAFF.